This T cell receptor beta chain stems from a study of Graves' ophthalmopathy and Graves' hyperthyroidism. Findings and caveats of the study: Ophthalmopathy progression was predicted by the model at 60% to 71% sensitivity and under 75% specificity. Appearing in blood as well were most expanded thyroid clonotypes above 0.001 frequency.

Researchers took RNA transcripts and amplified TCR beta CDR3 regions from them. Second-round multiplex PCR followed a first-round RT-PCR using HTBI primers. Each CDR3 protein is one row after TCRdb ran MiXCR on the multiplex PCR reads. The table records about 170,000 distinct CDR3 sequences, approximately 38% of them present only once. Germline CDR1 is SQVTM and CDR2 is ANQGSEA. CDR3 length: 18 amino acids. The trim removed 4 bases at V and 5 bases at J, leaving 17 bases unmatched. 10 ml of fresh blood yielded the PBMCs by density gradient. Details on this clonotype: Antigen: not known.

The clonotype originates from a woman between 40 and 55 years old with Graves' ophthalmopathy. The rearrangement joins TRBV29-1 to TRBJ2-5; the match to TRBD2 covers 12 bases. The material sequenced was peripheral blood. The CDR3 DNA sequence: TGCAGCGTTGGTGGTTTTGTGACTAGCGGGAGCCTGGAGGAGACCCAGTACTTC. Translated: CSVGGFVTSGSLEETQYF. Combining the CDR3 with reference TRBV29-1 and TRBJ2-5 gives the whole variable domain SAVISQKPSRDICQRGTSLTIQCQVDSQVTMMFWYRQQPGQSLTLIATANQGSEATYESGFVIDKFPISRPNLTFSTLTVSNMSPEDSSIYLCSVGGFVTSGSLEETQYFGPGTRLLVL.